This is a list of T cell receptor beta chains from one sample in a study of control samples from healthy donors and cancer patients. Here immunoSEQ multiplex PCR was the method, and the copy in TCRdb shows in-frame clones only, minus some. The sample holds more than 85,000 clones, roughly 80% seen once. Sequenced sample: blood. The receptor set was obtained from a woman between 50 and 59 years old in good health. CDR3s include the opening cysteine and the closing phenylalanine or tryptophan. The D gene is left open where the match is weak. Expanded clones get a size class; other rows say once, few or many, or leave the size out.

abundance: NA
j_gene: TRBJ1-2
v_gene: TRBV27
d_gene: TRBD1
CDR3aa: CASSSTGATGYTF
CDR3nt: TGTGCCAGCAGTTCGACAGGGGCTACCGGCTACACCTTC

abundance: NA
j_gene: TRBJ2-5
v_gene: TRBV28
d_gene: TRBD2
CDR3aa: CASSPRGSGAEETQYF
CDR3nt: TGTGCCAGCAGTCCCCGGGGTAGCGGGGCAGAAGAGACCCAGTACTTC

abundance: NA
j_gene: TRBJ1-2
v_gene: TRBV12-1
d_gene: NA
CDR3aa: CASSHTLKRQGTPDHNYGYTF
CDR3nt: TGTGCCAGCAGCCACACACTTAAACGACAGGGGACCCCCGACCATAACTATGGCTACACCTTC

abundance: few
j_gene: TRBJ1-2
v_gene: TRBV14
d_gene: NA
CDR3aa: CASSQVPGAGGYTF
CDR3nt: TGTGCCAGCAGCCAAGTCCCAGGGGCGGGCGGCTACACCTTC

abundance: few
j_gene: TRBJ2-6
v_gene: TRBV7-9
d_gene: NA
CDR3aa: CASSLSRGANVLTF
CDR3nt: TGTGCCAGCAGCTTATCCCGTGGGGCCAACGTCCTGACTTTC

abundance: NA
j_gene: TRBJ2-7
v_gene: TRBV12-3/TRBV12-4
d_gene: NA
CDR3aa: CASSLGTYYEQYF
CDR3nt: TGTGCCAGCAGTCTAGGGACGTACTACGAGCAGTACTTC

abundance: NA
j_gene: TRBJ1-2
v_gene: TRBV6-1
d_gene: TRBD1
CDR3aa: CASSEHRQGNGYTF
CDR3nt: TGTGCCAGCAGTGAACACCGACAGGGGAATGGCTACACCTTC

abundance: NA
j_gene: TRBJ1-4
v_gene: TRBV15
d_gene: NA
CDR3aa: CATSRDPGEKLFF
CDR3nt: TGTGCCACCAGCAGAGATCCCGGTGAAAAACTGTTTTTT

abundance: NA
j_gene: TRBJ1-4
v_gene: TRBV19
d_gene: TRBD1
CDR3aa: CASSVGTATNEKLFF
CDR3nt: TGTGCCAGTAGTGTTGGGACAGCAACTAATGAAAAACTGTTTTTT

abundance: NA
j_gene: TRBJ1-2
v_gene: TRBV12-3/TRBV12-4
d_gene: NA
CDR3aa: CAGSPRDQQGLTF
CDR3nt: TGTGCCGGCAGTCCTCGAGACCAACAGGGTCTCACCTTC

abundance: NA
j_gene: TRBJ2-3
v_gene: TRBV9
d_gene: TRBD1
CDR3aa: CASSVGQGGGTDTQYF
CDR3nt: TGTGCCAGCAGCGTAGGACAGGGGGGCGGCACAGATACGCAGTATTTT

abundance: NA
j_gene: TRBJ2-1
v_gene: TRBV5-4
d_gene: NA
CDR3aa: CASSPLRAGDNEQFF
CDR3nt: TGTGCCAGCAGCCCTCTTAGGGCCGGGGACAATGAGCAGTTCTTC

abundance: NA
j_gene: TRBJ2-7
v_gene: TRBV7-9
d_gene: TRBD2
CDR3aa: CASSSGTSGRHEQYF
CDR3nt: TGTGCCAGCAGCTCCGGGACTAGCGGGAGACACGAGCAGTACTTC

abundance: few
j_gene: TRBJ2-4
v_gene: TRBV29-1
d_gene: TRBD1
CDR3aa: CSVKMGTGGSNIQYF
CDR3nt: TGCAGCGTCAAAATGGGGACAGGGGGCTCTAACATTCAGTACTTC

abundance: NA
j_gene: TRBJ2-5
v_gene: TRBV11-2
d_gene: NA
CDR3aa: CASSLDPTGLVGETQYF
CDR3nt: TGTGCCAGCAGCTTAGACCCCACAGGCCTCGTAGGGGAGACCCAGTACTTC

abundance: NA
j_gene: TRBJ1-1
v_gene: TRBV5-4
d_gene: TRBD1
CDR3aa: CASSFRTGLTEAFF
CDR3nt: TGTGCCAGCAGCTTCCGGACAGGGCTTACTGAAGCTTTCTTT

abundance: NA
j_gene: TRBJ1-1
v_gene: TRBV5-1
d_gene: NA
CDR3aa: CASSSQTGNTEAFF
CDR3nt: TGCGCCAGCAGCTCACAAACGGGGAACACTGAAGCTTTCTTT

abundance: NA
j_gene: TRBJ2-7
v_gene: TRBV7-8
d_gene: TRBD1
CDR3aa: CASSGTGNFYEQYF
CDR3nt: TGTGCCAGCAGTGGGACAGGGAACTTCTACGAGCAGTACTTC

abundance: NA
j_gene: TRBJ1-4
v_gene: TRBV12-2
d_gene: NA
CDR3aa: CASRSWTGGRNEKLFF
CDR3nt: TGTGCAAGTCGCTCCTGGACAGGGGGCAGGAATGAAAAACTGTTTTTT

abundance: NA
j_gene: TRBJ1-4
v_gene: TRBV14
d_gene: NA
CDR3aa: CASSQDAGIGFEKLFF
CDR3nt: TGTGCCAGCAGCCAAGATGCGGGGATCGGTTTTGAAAAACTGTTTTTT

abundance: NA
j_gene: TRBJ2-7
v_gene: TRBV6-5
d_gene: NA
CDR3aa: CASSYGSYYEQYF
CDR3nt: TGTGCCAGCAGTTACGGCTCCTACTACGAGCAGTACTTC

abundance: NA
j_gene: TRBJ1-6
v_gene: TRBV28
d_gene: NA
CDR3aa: CASSSLWGSPLHF
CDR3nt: TGTGCCAGCAGTTCACTATGGGGGTCACCCCTCCACTTT

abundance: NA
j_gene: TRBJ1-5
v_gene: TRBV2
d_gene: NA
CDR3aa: CASSDTGGRPQHF
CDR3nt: TGTGCCAGCAGTGACACGGGGGGGCGGCCCCAGCATTTT

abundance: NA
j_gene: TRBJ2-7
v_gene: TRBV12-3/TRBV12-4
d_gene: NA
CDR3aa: CASRGTGSHEQYF
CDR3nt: TGTGCCAGCAGGGGAACAGGGTCCCACGAGCAGTACTTC

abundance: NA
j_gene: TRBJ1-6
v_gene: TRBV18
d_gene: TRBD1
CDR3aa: CASSPLDRYNSPLHF
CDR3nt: TGTGCCAGCTCACCTCTGGACAGGTATAATTCACCCCTCCACTTT

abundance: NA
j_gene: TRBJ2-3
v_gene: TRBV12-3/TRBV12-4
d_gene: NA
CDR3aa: CASSLGVDTQYF
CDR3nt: TGTGCCAGCAGTTTAGGAGTAGATACGCAGTATTTT

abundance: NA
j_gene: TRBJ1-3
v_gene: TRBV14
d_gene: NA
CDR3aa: CASSQAGRGNTIYF
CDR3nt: TGTGCCAGCAGCCAAGCAGGGAGAGGAAACACCATATATTTT

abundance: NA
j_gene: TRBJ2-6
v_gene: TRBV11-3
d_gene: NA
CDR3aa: CASSFRGSGANVLTF
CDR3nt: TGTGCCAGCAGCTTTAGGGGCTCTGGGGCCAACGTCCTGACTTTC

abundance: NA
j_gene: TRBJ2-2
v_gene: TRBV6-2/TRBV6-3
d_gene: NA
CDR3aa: CASSYLRRTAPGELFF
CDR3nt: TGTGCCAGCAGTTACCTACGGCGGACAGCTCCCGGGGAGCTGTTTTTT

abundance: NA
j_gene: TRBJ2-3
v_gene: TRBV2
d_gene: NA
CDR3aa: CASRLIEQDTQYF
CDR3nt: TGTGCCAGCAGGTTGATAGAACAAGATACGCAGTATTTT

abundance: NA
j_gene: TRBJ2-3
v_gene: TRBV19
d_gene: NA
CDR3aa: CAALTGGGDTQYF
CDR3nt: TGTGCCGCTTTAACCGGGGGTGGAGATACGCAGTATTTT

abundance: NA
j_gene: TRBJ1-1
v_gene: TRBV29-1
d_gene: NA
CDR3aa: CSAHSSRSEAFF
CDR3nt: TGCAGCGCTCATTCGTCTCGTTCTGAAGCTTTCTTT

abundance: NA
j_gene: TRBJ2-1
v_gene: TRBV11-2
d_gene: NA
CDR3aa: CASRGGGTSFSVF
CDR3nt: TGTGCCAGCAGAGGGGGGGGGACCTCTTTCTCGGTCTTC

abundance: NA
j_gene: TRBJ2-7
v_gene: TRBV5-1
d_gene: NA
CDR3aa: CASSSTSPASYEQYF
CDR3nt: TGCGCCAGCAGCTCGACAAGCCCAGCAAGCTACGAGCAGTACTTC

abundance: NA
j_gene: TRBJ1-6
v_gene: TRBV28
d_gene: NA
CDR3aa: CASRSANSPLHF
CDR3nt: TGTGCCAGCAGGTCGGCTAATTCACCCCTCCACTTT

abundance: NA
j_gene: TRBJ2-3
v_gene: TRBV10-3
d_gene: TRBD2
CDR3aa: CAISGRPAGDQDTQYF
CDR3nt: TGTGCCATCAGTGGACGTCCAGCGGGGGATCAAGATACGCAGTATTTT

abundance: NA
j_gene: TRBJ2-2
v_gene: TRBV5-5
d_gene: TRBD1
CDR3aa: CASSLLFRDRVNTGELFF
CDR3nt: TGTGCCAGCAGCTTGTTGTTTAGGGACAGGGTGAACACCGGGGAGCTGTTTTTT

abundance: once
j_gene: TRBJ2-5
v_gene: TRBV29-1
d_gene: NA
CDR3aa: CSAEAEYQETQYF
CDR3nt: TGCAGCGCTGAAGCAGAGTACCAAGAGACCCAGTACTTC

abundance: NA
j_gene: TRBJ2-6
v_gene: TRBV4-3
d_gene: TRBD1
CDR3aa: CASSPGTGGSSGANVLTF
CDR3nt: TGCGCCAGCAGCCCGGGGACAGGGGGGAGCTCTGGGGCCAACGTCCTGACTTTC

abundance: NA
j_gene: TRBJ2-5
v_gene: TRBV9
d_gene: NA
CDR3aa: CASSPSGLLEETQYF
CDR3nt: TGTGCCAGCAGCCCCTCGGGACTCCTAGAGGAGACCCAGTACTTC

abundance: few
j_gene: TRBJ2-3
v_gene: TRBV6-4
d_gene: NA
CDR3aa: CASSAAGFSDTQYF
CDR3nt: TGTGCCAGCAGTGCGGCGGGCTTTTCCGATACGCAGTATTTT

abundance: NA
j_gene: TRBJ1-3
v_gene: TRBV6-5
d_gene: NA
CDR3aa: CAIGTAWPGNTIYF
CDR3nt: TGTGCCATCGGGACCGCCTGGCCTGGAAACACCATATATTTT

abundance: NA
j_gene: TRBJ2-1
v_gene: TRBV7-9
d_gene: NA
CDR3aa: CASSKTYEQFF
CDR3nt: TGTGCCAGCAGCAAGACGTATGAGCAGTTCTTC

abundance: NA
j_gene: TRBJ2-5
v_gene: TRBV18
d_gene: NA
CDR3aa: CASSPSRQETQYF
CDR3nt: TGTGCCAGCTCACCTTCGAGGCAAGAGACCCAGTACTTC

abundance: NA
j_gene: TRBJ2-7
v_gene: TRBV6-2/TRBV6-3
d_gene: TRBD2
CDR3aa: CASSYSGTSRLYEQYF
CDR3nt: TGTGCCAGCAGTTACTCTGGGACTAGCCGACTTTACGAGCAGTACTTC

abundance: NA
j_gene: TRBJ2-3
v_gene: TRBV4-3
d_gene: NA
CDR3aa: CASSQDWGFDTQYF
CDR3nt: TGCGCCAGCAGCCAAGATTGGGGGTTTGATACGCAGTATTTT

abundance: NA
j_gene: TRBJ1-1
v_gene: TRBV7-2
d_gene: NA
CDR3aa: CASSPNPGDGAFF
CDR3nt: TGTGCCAGCAGCCCAAATCCGGGAGATGGGGCTTTCTTT

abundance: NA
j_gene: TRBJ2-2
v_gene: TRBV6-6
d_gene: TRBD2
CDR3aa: CASSYTSGSGGELFF
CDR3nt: TGTGCCAGCAGTTATACTAGCGGAAGTGGCGGGGAGCTGTTTTTT

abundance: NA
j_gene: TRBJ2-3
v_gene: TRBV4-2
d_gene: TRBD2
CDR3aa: CASSPVTSGGADTQYF
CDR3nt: TGTGCCAGCAGTCCTGTGACTAGCGGGGGGGCAGATACGCAGTATTTT

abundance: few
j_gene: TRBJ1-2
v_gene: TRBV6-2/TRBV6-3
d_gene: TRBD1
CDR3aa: CASSSQWTGGNGYTF
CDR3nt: TGTGCCAGCAGTTCACAATGGACAGGGGGTAATGGCTACACCTTC

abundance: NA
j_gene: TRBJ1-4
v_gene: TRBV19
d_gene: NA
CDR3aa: CASSTPRDKGEKLFF
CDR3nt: TGTGCCAGTAGTACCCCCCGGGACAAGGGAGAAAAACTGTTTTTT

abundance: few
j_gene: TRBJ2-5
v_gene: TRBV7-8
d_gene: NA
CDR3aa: CASSPAALFGGIGETQYF
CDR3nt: TGTGCCAGCAGCCCTGCAGCCCTGTTCGGCGGGATAGGAGAGACCCAGTACTTC

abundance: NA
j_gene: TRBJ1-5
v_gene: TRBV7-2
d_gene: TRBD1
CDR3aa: CASSRTGAGQPQHF
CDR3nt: TGTGCCAGCAGCCGGACAGGGGCCGGTCAGCCCCAGCATTTT

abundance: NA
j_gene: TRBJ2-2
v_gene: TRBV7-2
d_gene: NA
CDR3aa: CASSLEAREAGELFF
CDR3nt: TGTGCCAGCAGCTTAGAAGCCAGGGAGGCCGGGGAGCTGTTTTTT

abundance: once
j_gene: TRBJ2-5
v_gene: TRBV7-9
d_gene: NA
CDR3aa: CASSSLQETQYF
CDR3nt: TGTGCCAGCAGCTCTCTCCAAGAGACCCAGTACTTC